The 17 T cell receptor beta chains below all came from one sample that was sequenced in a study of blood T cells in healthy people across ages. A sample-barcoded 5' primer and a J-beta primer mix were used in a second PCR of roughly 7 to 11 cycles. Each CDR3 protein gets one entry after TCRdb re-called the 5' RACE reads with MiXCR. The table records around 1.5 million distinct CDR3 sequences, roughly 30% of them present only once. The sequencing input was blood. The source is a woman in her thirties in good health.

The DNA of the CDR3 is TGTGCCAGCAGTACCAAGGGTTTCAGGGACACTGAAGCTTTCTTT. Protein product: CASSTKGFRDTEAFF. The chain is built from TRBV6-5 and TRBJ1-1; a weak D match, TRBD1 (5 bases). Trimming left V 5 bases short and J 3 bases short, with 16 bases between. Germline V lookup: CDR1 MNHEY, CDR2 SVGAGI. This CDR3 is built from 15 residues.

At least ten counts were recorded for this clonotype. This chain uses TRBV9 with TRBJ1-2, with TRBD1 matching 8 bases. After removal of 0 bases from V and 8 bases from J, the junction contained 6 bases not matched to a gene. This CDR3 has 14 residues. Germline V CDR1 and CDR2: SGDLS, YYNGEE. Here the CDR3 reads CASSVAGQAHGYTF. CDR3 nucleotide sequence: TGTGCCAGCAGCGTAGCGGGACAGGCGCACGGCTACACCTTC.

Ten or more counts support this clonotype. The rearrangement links TRBV7-9 to TRBJ2-3; possibly TRBD1 or TRBD2 for D (5 bases each). Per the germline V gene, CDR1 is SEHNR and CDR2 is FQNEAQ (reference sequence). The CDR3 consists of 15 residues. With 5 bases removed from V and 3 bases from J, the gap between germline ends came to 15 bases. The CDR3 spells CASSEEGYRTDTQYF. In nucleotides, the CDR3 is TGTGCCAGCAGCGAAGAGGGGTATAGAACAGATACGCAGTATTTT.

The chain couples TRBV5-6 to TRBJ2-5; 13 positions match TRBD2. The CDR3 has 18 residues. J gave up 5 bases and V 4 bases, and 14 bases lay outside the gene matches. The germline CDR1 and CDR2 sequences are SGHDT and YYEEEE. The CDR3 sequence is CASSTGLAGDSQWETQYF. CDR3 coding DNA: TGTGCCAGCAGCACTGGACTAGCGGGGGACTCTCAGTGGGAGACCCAGTACTTC.

This chain connects TRBV7-9 to TRBJ1-4; D is perhaps TRBD1 (6 bases). The CDR3 length is 14 residues. Trimming took off 3 bases at V and 7 bases at J, with 12 bases between the two ends. CDR1 is SEHNR and CDR2 is FQNEAQ in the germline V gene (reference sequence). The CDR3 protein is CASSLGQGIEKLFF. CDR3 sequence (DNA): TGTGCCAGCAGCTTGGGGCAGGGGATTGAAAAACTGTTTTTT. Full variable domain (rest looked up from reference TRBV7-9 and TRBJ1-4): DTGVSQNPRHKITKRGQNVTFRCDPISEHNRLYWYRQTLGQGPEFLTYFQNEAQLEKSRLLSDRFSAERPKGSFSTLEIQRTEQGDSAMYLCASSLGQGIEKLFFGSGTQLSVL.

The J gene is TRBJ2-1, the V gene TRBV20-1, with TRBD2 matching 10 bases. V trimming: 5 bases; J trimming: 1 base; junction bases outside the gene matches: 2. CDR3 length equals 14 residues. Germline CDR1 reads DFQATT; CDR2 reads SNEGSKA (reference sequence). This CDR3 reads CSARGLASYNEQFF. CDR3 in DNA: TGCAGTGCTCGGGGACTAGCGTCCTACAATGAGCAGTTCTTC.

As regards this clonotype: A much larger clone is a single base away; this may be a read error. Without the conserved terminal phenylalanine or tryptophan, this CDR3 likely stems from a read error. The genes are TRBV3-1 and TRBJ2-7; 7 bases align to TRBD2. The CDR3 extends over 15 amino acids. J lost 4 bases, V lost 0 bases, and 6 bases had no gene match. Germline CDR1 LGHDT, CDR2 YNNKEL (reference sequence). The chain's CDR3 is CASSQDEGSGYEQYS. CDR3 DNA sequence: TGTGCCAGCAGCCAAGATGAGGGTAGCGGGTACGAGCAGTACTCC.

This clonotype was recorded a few times. CDR3 sequence reads: CASSPPRSAASYEQYF. CDR3 DNA sequence: TGTGCCAGCTCACCTCCCCGGTCAGCCGCATCCTACGAGCAGTACTTC. V is TRBV18 and J is TRBJ2-7; no definite D call. Germline V gene sequence: CDR1 KGHSH, CDR2 LQKENI. CDR3 length equals 16 residues. Trimming took off 3 bases at V and 1 base at J, with 16 bases between the two ends.

This clonotype was detected only a few times. The rearrangement uses TRBV15 and TRBJ2-3; TRBD2 is a possible D gene (7 bases). The ends were cut back, 3 bases at V and 5 bases at J, with 21 bases in the middle. The CDR3 is 17 amino acids. Per the germline V gene, CDR1 is LNHNV and CDR2 is YYDKDF (reference sequence). The CDR3 protein is CATSSSGGRGRGDTQYF. The CDR3 DNA sequence: TGTGCCACCAGCAGCTCCGGGGGGCGGGGGCGGGGAGATACGCAGTATTTT.

Of note for this clonotype: The junction shows a germline mismatch at one end, possibly a read error. CDR3 amino acids: CTSSQSGTGYTF. CDR3 bases: TGTACCAGCAGTCAATCGGGGACCGGCTACACCTTC. J is TRBJ1-2 and V is TRBV14, with D perhaps matching TRBD1 (5 bases). This CDR3 comprises 12 residues. Germline V gene lookup returns CDR1 SGHDN and CDR2 FVKESK.

This clonotype was detected a few times. The rearrangement links TRBV7-2 to TRBJ1-4; maybe TRBD1 (6 bases). The CDR3 has 15 residues. V was cut by 1 base and J by 7 bases, with 13 bases left in between. The germline CDR1 and CDR2 sequences are SGHTA and FQGNSA. DNA for the CDR3: TGTGCCAGCAGCTTAGTCGGGGGGGCGAGTGAAAAACTGTTTTTT. Encoded protein: CASSLVGGASEKLFF.

The chain links TRBV10-3 to TRBJ2-1; weak D call: TRBD2 (6 bases). Germline CDR1 reads ENHRY; CDR2 reads SYGVKD. The CDR3 contains 14 residues. Trimming took 7 bases from V and 5 from J, leaving 15 bases between them. The CDR3 loop reads CAIKNPGVDNEQFF. The CDR3, as DNA: TGTGCCATCAAAAACCCGGGAGTGGACAATGAGCAGTTCTTC.

The chain links TRBV7-8 to TRBJ2-7; tentatively, D is TRBD2 (5 bases). The CDR3 loop spans 14 amino acids. Trimming took 5 bases from V and 3 from J, leaving 14 bases between them. Looked up from germline, CDR1 is SGHVS and CDR2 is FQNEAQ. CDR3: CASSPRVGSYEQYF. The CDR3 bases are TGTGCCAGCAGCCCTCGCGTAGGGAGCTACGAGCAGTACTTC. The complete variable domain, with remaining parts taken from reference TRBV7-8 and TRBJ2-7, reads GAGVSQSPRYKVAKRGQDVALRCDPISGHVSLFWYQQALGQGPEFLTYFQNEAQLDKSGLPSDRFFAERPEGSVSTLKIQRTQQEDSAVYLCASSPRVGSYEQYFGPGTRLTVT.

This clonotype came up many times. The chain recombines TRBV20-1 with TRBJ2-7; a weak D match, TRBD1 (6 bases). CDR3 size: 12 residues. Germline-derived CDR1 and CDR2 are DFQATT and SNEGSKA (reference sequence). CDR3 bases: TGCAGCGCTTCGGACAGTTCCTACGAGCAGTACTTC. It codes for CSASDSSYEQYF.

This sequence joins TRBV28 and TRBJ2-5; a possible D gene is TRBD2 (5 bases). CDR1 MDHEN and CDR2 SYDVKM come from the germline V gene. CDR3 length: 13 residues. Trimming stripped 2 bases from V and 3 bases from J, with 7 bases between. In nucleotides, the CDR3 is TGTGCCAGCAGTTTAAACGGGAAAGAGACCCAGTACTTC. Its protein is CASSLNGKETQYF.

The sample holds a few counts of this clonotype. This sequence joins TRBV12-3 or TRBV12-4 and TRBJ2-3; TRBD2 might be the D (7 bases). Trimming stripped 3 bases from V and 7 bases from J, with 17 bases between. The CDR3 covers 15 residues. The CDR3: CASSLGGGSAHTQYF. The CDR3 bases are TGTGCCAGCAGTTTGGGAGGGGGGTCCGCCCATACGCAGTATTTT.

The chain employs TRBV21-1 and TRBJ2-7; the table's D call, TRBD2, has no DNA check behind it. TRBV21-1 is reported as a pseudogene. This CDR3 spans 19 amino acids. For the CDR3, the DNA is TGTGCCAGCAGCCCAGACCTGACTAGCGGGGGCCCTAGCTCCTACGAGCAGTACTTC. It encodes CASSPDLTSGGPSSYEQYF.